This is a list of T cell receptor beta chains from one sample in a study of blood T cell repertoires in COVID-19. Some clones are missing from TCRdb's copy, which holds only in-frame ones; the method was immunoSEQ multiplex PCR. Among 300,000 to 400,000 clones, 75% to 90% were seen once, and the ten largest hold approximately 1%. The sequenced sample consisted of PBMCs or T cells enriched from blood (not recorded which). These receptors all stem from a man between 18 and 29 years old who had recovered from COVID-19. Each CDR3 is given with its conserved first and last residue. The D gene is left open where the match is weak. Clone size is stated in some rows and not others, as once, few, many or a class when expanded.

D gene | clone size | J gene | V gene | CDR3 protein | CDR3 DNA
. | . | TRBJ2-1 | TRBV19 | CASSMDSGTFTYNEQFF | TGTGCCAGTAGTATGGATTCGGGGACTTTTACCTACAATGAGCAGTTCTTC
. | . | TRBJ1-1 | TRBV27 | CASSQTGNTEAFF | TGTGCCAGCAGTCAGACAGGGAACACTGAAGCTTTCTTT
TRBD2 | . | TRBJ2-3 | TRBV11-3 | CASSSGLAGSTDTQYF | TGTGCCAGCAGCTCGGGACTAGCGGGGAGCACAGATACGCAGTATTTT
. | . | TRBJ2-7 | TRBV29-1 | CSVEDYREQYF | TGCAGCGTTGAGGACTATCGCGAGCAGTACTTC
TRBD2 | . | TRBJ2-3 | TRBV6-5 | CASSSTWTSVVDTQYF | TGTGCCAGCAGTTCGACCTGGACTAGCGTAGTCGATACGCAGTATTTT
TRBD2 | . | TRBJ2-3 | TRBV7-3 | CASSLGVSGTVATDTQYF | TGTGCCAGCAGCTTAGGGGTTAGCGGGACTGTGGCCACAGATACGCAGTATTTT
. | . | TRBJ2-3 | TRBV21-1 | CASSGRWEGTADTQYF | TGTGCCAGCAGCGGACGGTGGGAGGGGACCGCAGATACGCAGTATTTT
TRBD1 | once | TRBJ1-3 | TRBV7-6 | CASSLGQGRGNTIYF | TGTGCCAGCAGCTTAGGACAGGGGCGCGGAAACACCATATATTTT
. | . | TRBJ1-2 | TRBV4-1 | CASSQDVGQLGYGYTF | TGCGCCAGCAGCCAAGACGTGGGCCAGTTGGGCTATGGCTACACCTTC
TRBD1 | few | TRBJ1-4 | TRBV28 | CASSLGDRGSLGSKLFF | TGTGCCAGCAGTTTAGGGGACAGGGGGAGTTTGGGTTCAAAACTGTTTTTT
TRBD2 | . | TRBJ2-7 | TRBV13 | CASSPTRGGQKFSEQYF | TGTGCCAGCAGCCCTACTCGGGGGGGCCAAAAGTTCTCCGAGCAGTACTTC
. | . | TRBJ2-7 | TRBV6-6 | CASSLDSRGEQYF | TGTGCCAGCAGTTTAGATTCACGCGGTGAGCAGTACTTC
. | once | TRBJ2-5 | TRBV4-2 | CASSQVTEETQYF | TGTGCCAGCAGCCAAGTTACAGAAGAGACCCAGTACTTC
TRBD2 | . | TRBJ2-1 | TRBV28 | CASSYPLGTSGRTYNEQFF | TGTGCCAGCAGTTACCCCCTCGGGACTAGCGGGAGAACCTACAATGAGCAGTTCTTC
. | . | TRBJ1-1 | TRBV5-6 | CASSLVHGTEAFF | TGTGCCAGCAGCTTGGTTCACGGGACTGAAGCTTTCTTT
TRBD1 | . | TRBJ1-2 | TRBV15 | CATSREGQGWYGYTF | TGTGCCACCAGCAGAGAGGGACAGGGCTGGTATGGCTACACCTTC
TRBD1 | once | TRBJ1-2 | TRBV7-2 | CASSFGGQGRDGYTF | TGTGCCAGCAGCTTCGGGGGACAGGGCAGAGATGGCTACACCTTC
. | . | TRBJ2-5 | TRBV12-3/TRBV12-4 | CASTLFEETQYF | TGTGCCAGCACCCTCTTTGAAGAGACCCAGTACTTC
. | . | TRBJ1-6 | TRBV28 | CASSTPGQYNSPLHF | TGTGCCAGCAGCACCCCGGGACAATATAATTCACCCCTCCACTTT
TRBD2 | few | TRBJ2-1 | TRBV7-2 | CASSLNGLAGGPYNEQFF | TGTGCCAGCAGCTTAAATGGGCTAGCGGGAGGACCCTACAATGAGCAGTTCTTC
TRBD1 | . | TRBJ2-7 | TRBV5-5 | CASSPPGTGYEQYF | TGTGCCAGCAGTCCCCCCGGGACAGGCTACGAGCAGTACTTC
TRBD1 | . | TRBJ1-2 | TRBV5-1 | CASSLSQGAPRYTF | TGCGCCAGCAGCTTGTCCCAGGGGGCACCACGCTACACCTTC
. | . | TRBJ1-6 | TRBV6-5 | CASSATTGTPLHF | TGTGCCAGCAGCGCCACAACAGGGACACCCCTCCACTTT
. | . | TRBJ2-5 | TRBV7-3 | CASSLSGVRGQETQYF | TGTGCCAGCAGCTTAAGCGGGGTACGGGGACAAGAGACCCAGTACTTC
. | . | TRBJ2-1 | TRBV7-3 | CASSALQGRAEQFF | TGTGCCAGCAGCGCCCTTCAGGGGCGGGCTGAGCAGTTCTTC
. | . | TRBJ1-6 | TRBV7-9 | CASSQQGVDSPLHF | TGTGCCAGCAGCCAACAGGGCGTCGATTCACCCCTCCACTTT
. | . | TRBJ2-2 | TRBV25-1 | CASSEYRGAGDTGELFF | TGTGCCAGCAGTGAATATCGGGGGGCCGGCGACACCGGGGAGCTGTTTTTT
. | . | TRBJ1-5 | TRBV19 | CASSPGLLQGNQPQHF | TGTGCCAGTAGTCCGGGACTACTCCAGGGCAATCAGCCCCAGCATTTT
TRBD2 | . | TRBJ2-5 | TRBV28 | CASRPAGEGTQYF | TGTGCCAGCAGACCGGCGGGAGAAGGGACCCAGTACTTC
. | . | TRBJ1-3 | TRBV7-9 | CASSSRHDTIYF | TGTGCCAGCAGCTCCCGACATGACACCATATATTTT
. | few | TRBJ1-1 | TRBV6-5 | CASSYSGETEAFF | TGTGCCAGCAGTTATTCAGGTGAGACTGAAGCTTTCTTT
TRBD2 | . | TRBJ2-7 | TRBV11-2 | CASSLVLREVNIEQYF | TGTGCCAGCAGCTTAGTGCTGCGGGAGGTGAATATCGAGCAGTACTTC
. | . | TRBJ2-7 | TRBV15 | CATSRTSFYEQYF | TGTGCCACCAGCAGAACTAGTTTTTACGAGCAGTACTTC